This record looks at one TCR beta chain sequence and its context. Trimming removed 2 bases from V and 0 bases from J; junction bases left unmatched: 12. The CDR3 length is 20 residues. The germline gives CDR1 MGHRA, CDR2 YSYEKL. The record originates from a study of graft-versus-host responses after intestinal transplantation. Sequencing used immunoSEQ multiplex PCR; TCRdb keeps in-frame clones, though not all of them. The sample includes 55,000 to 70,000 clones, under 95% of them seen just once. The chain is built from TRBV4-1 and TRBJ1-5; 11 nucleotides match TRBD1. The clonotype comes from a human patient who received an intestinal transplant, so some T cells may come from the graft donor. The sample was PBMCs, taken approximately 120 days after intestinal transplantation. The CDR3 reads CASSQRGDRGISYSNQPQHF. DNA of the CDR3: TGCGCCAGCAGCCAACGGGGGGACAGGGGGATCTCTTATAGCAATCAGCCCCAGCATTTT.